Presented here are 13 T cell receptor beta chains from one specimen sequenced in a study of blood T cell repertoires in COVID-19. The method was immunoSEQ multiplex PCR; TCRdb's version includes in-frame clones alone and lacks a portion of them. Here the sample spans some 250,000 clones, approximately 90% being singletons. Sequencing was performed on peripheral blood. The receptors shown here come from a woman in her thirties or forties who had recovered from COVID-19.

This clone was seen just once. V is TRBV6-5 and J is TRBJ1-6, with 9 bases fitting TRBD1. J lost 9 bases, V lost 7 bases, and 4 bases had no gene match. Germline V CDR1 and CDR2: MNHEY, SVGAGI. The CDR3 sequence is 13 residues long. The CDR3 reads CASKGTGFSPLHF. The DNA for the CDR3 is TGTGCCAGCAAGGGGACAGGGTTTTCACCCCTCCACTTT.

The CDR3 sequence is CASSEEGESYNEQFF. As DNA, the CDR3 is TGTGCCAGCAGTGAAGAGGGGGAATCCTACAATGAGCAGTTCTTC. The rearrangement links TRBV2 to TRBJ2-1; the D gene is possibly TRBD1 (6 bases). V lost 1 base and J 1 base, leaving 8 bases between the germline ends. This CDR3 has 15 amino acids. CDR1 is SNHLY and CDR2 is FYNNEI in the germline V gene.

The chain uses TRBV18 and TRBJ1-1; 7 nucleotides align to TRBD1. In germline, CDR1 is KGHSH, CDR2 LQKENI. The CDR3 consists of 15 residues. V shed 3 bases, J shed 8 bases, and the junction held 12 bases outside the gene matches. Here the CDR3 DNA reads TGTGCCAGCTCACCCCTCCGCGACAGGGCATCCGAAGCTTTCTTT. Protein: CASSPLRDRASEAFF.

This rearrangement joins TRBV6-5 to TRBJ1-5; the match to TRBD1 covers 9 bases. From germline, CDR1 is MNHEY and CDR2 SVGAGI. With 2 bases clipped from V and 4 bases from J, the junction kept 3 bases outside the gene matches. The length of the CDR3 is 15 residues. The CDR3 coding sequence is TGTGCCAGCAGTTACGGGACAGGGATTAATCAGCCCCAGCATTTT. This sequence encodes CASSYGTGINQPQHF.

The chain joins TRBV6-6 to TRBJ2-7; D may be TRBD2 (7 bases). The CDR3 has 13 residues. The V and J ends lost 7 bases and 6 bases respectively, with 16 bases between them. Germline lookup yields CDR1 MNHNY and CDR2 SVGAGI (reference sequence). This chain's CDR3 is CASMASGGREQYV. CDR3 nucleotides: TGTGCCAGCATGGCCTCGGGGGGCCGCGAGCAGTACGTC.

The chain employs TRBV18 and TRBJ2-7; possibly TRBD1 for D (5 bases). The CDR3 sequence is 12 residues long. V lost 3 bases, J lost 6 bases, and 9 bases lay in between. Germline values: CDR1 KGHSH, CDR2 LQKENI. The CDR3 protein is CASSPQGGEQYF. The CDR3 DNA follows: TGTGCCAGCTCACCGCAGGGTGGCGAGCAGTACTTC.

The chain uses TRBV15 and TRBJ1-5; TRBD1 is a possible D gene (5 bases). The germline CDR1 and CDR2 sequences are LNHNV and YYDKDF (reference sequence). Trimming left V 1 base short and J 0 bases short, with 10 bases between. This CDR3 is built from 16 residues. The CDR3, as DNA: TGTGCCACCAGCAGAGCCCCAGGGTATAGCAATCAGCCCCAGCATTTT. Its translation: CATSRAPGYSNQPQHF.

The chain uses TRBV3-1 (or the pseudogene TRBV3-2) and TRBJ2-1, with 7 bases matching TRBD1. Per the germline V gene, CDR1 is LGHDT and CDR2 is YNNKEL (reference sequence). The CDR3 totals 16 residues. V was clipped by 1 base and J by 5 bases; unmatched bases: 8. The CDR3 DNA follows: TGTGCCAGCAGCCAAGGGTGGGACAGCATCCACAATGAGCAGTTCTTC. Amino acid sequence: CASSQGWDSIHNEQFF.

V gene TRBV7-2 combines with J gene TRBJ1-2; 8 bases are a match to TRBD1. Germline V gene sequence: CDR1 SGHTA, CDR2 FQGNSA. The CDR3 sequence is 15 residues long. V was pared by 5 bases and J by 7 bases, with 12 bases of the junction left unmatched. DNA for the CDR3: TGTGCCAGCAGCCCCAGACAGGGGTTTCGTGTTGGCTACACCTTC. Translating gives CASSPRQGFRVGYTF.

This chain uses TRBV5-8 with TRBJ1-5, with D hard to call. Trimming removed 5 bases from V and 1 base from J, with 13 bases in between. The germline V gene encodes CDR1 SGHTS and CDR2 YDEGEE. The CDR3 length is 15 residues. Written as DNA, the CDR3 is TGTGCCAGCAGTCCCGGACGGAGGAGCAATCAGCCCCAGCATTTT. Protein: CASSPGRRSNQPQHF.

The rearrangement links TRBV5-1 to TRBJ2-7, with TRBD1 identical over 9 bases. CDR1 and CDR2 from the germline V gene are SGHRS and YFSETQ. The CDR3 spans 15 residues. Unmatched junction bases numbered 4, after V lost 1 base and J lost 2 bases. CDR3 bases: TGCGCCAGCAGCTTGACGACAGGGGGAGCCTACGAGCAGTACTTC. It yields the protein CASSLTTGGAYEQYF.

This rearrangement joins TRBV7-8 to TRBJ2-7, with 10 nucleotides matching TRBD1. Germline V gene sequence: CDR1 SGHVS, CDR2 FQNEAQ. Germline trimming cut 5 bases from V and 3 bases from J; bases unmatched to any gene: 4. This CDR3 has 14 residues. In DNA form, the CDR3 reads TGTGCCAGCAGCCCGGGACAGGGGAACTACGAGCAGTACTTC. Translation: CASSPGQGNYEQYF. Based on the CDR3 plus reference TRBV7-8 and TRBJ2-7, the full variable domain is GAGVSQSPRYKVAKRGQDVALRCDPISGHVSLFWYQQALGQGPEFLTYFQNEAQLDKSGLPSDRFFAERPEGSVSTLKIQRTQQEDSAVYLCASSPGQGNYEQYFGPGTRLTVT.

The CDR3, as DNA: TGTGCCAGCAGGGCGGGGGTCAATCAGCCCCAGCATTTT. It codes for CASRAGVNQPQHF. The rearrangement uses TRBV16 and TRBJ1-5; TRBD1 might be the D (5 bases). Trimming left V 6 bases short and J 3 bases short, with 9 bases between. Germline lookup yields CDR1 KGHSY and CDR2 FQNENV. CDR3 length equals 13 residues.